Below, 28 T cell receptor beta chains from the same sample are listed, as sequenced in a study of early T cells in non-severe SARS-CoV-2 infection. TCRdb re-analysed the 5' RACE reads in MiXCR, keeping a single row per CDR3 protein. This table has 35,000 to 55,000 distinct CDR3 sequences, 5.5% to 7.5% appearing once. Here the sequenced sample was whole blood, taken at baseline. The receptors stem from an adult who was a healthcare worker with PCR-confirmed SARS-CoV-2 infection or an uninfected control (not recorded which).

The chain employs TRBV20-1 and TRBJ1-1; the D gene is possibly TRBD1 (5 bases). The V gene's germline CDR1 is DFQATT and CDR2 SNEGSKA (reference sequence). This CDR3 is 13 amino acids long. Trimming removed 6 bases at V and 4 bases at J, with 15 bases between. CDR3 region: CSARPMGRTEAFF. DNA of the CDR3: TGCAGTGCCCGACCCATGGGGCGCACTGAAGCTTTCTTT.

The genes are TRBV5-1 and TRBJ1-4; no firm D call. Germline V lookup: CDR1 SGHRS, CDR2 YFSETQ. V was shortened by 0 bases and J by 5 bases, with 8 bases between the two germline ends. The CDR3 spans 14 residues. The CDR3 sequence is CASSLGQANEKLFF. The CDR3 DNA sequence: TGCGCCAGCAGCTTGGGGCAGGCGAATGAAAAACTGTTTTTT.

This chain uses TRBV7-3 with TRBJ2-4; 7 nucleotides align to TRBD2. Unmatched junction bases numbered 8, after V lost 5 bases and J lost 4 bases. The CDR3 loop spans 15 amino acids. From germline, CDR1 is SGHTA and CDR2 FQGTGA. DNA for the CDR3: TGTGCCAGCAGCCCACAAGCGGGGTCAAAAAACATTCAGTACTTC. Amino acid sequence: CASSPQAGSKNIQYF.

This clonotype has a count of ten or more. This chain links TRBV6-5 with TRBJ2-2, with 10 bases fitting TRBD2. J was trimmed by 6 bases and V by 0 bases; bases with no gene match: 7. Germline loops: CDR1 MNHEY, CDR2 SVGAGI. This CDR3 has 17 amino acids. CDR3 amino acids: CASSYSIGTSVAGELFF. The DNA of the CDR3 is TGTGCCAGCAGTTACTCGATAGGGACTAGCGTAGCCGGGGAGCTGTTTTTT.

The rearrangement links TRBV18 to TRBJ1-2; maybe TRBD1 (5 bases). There are 13 residues in the CDR3. With 1 base removed from V and 5 bases from J, the gap between germline ends came to 8 bases. Looked up from germline, CDR1 is KGHSH and CDR2 is LQKENI. CDR3 loop: CASSPREGYGYTF. CDR3 bases: TGTGCCAGCTCACCACGTGAGGGGTATGGCTACACCTTC.

This clonotype was seen at least ten times. The V gene is TRBV6-4, the J gene TRBJ2-5; TRBD1 might be the D (6 bases). Germline loops: CDR1 MRHNA, CDR2 SNTAGT. The CDR3 is made up of 13 amino acids. The V gene lost 5 bases and the J gene lost 5 bases, with 12 bases spanning the gap. The CDR3 loop is CASSQGRGETQYF. The CDR3 coding sequence is TGTGCCAGCAGTCAGGGGCGAGGGGAGACCCAGTACTTC.

In this sample, this clonotype turned up a few times. The CDR3 nucleotides are TGCAGCGTTGACCGGGAGGGGGCCTATGGCTACACCTTC. This codes for CSVDREGAYGYTF. The chain employs TRBV29-1 and TRBJ1-2, with 7 positions matching TRBD1. CDR1 SQVTM and CDR2 ANQGSEA come from the germline V gene. The CDR3 is made up of 13 amino acids. The V gene end was trimmed by 3 bases and the J gene end by 4 bases; junction bases not matched to a gene: 5. Full variable domain (missing parts from reference TRBV29-1 and TRBJ1-2): SAVISQKPSRDICQRGTSLTIQCQVDSQVTMMFWYRQQPGQSLTLIATANQGSEATYESGFVIDKFPISRPNLTFSTLTVSNMSPEDSSIYLCSVDREGAYGYTFGSGTRLTVV.

This clonotype occurred a few times. This chain joins TRBV10-3 and TRBJ2-5; TRBD1 matches at 8 bases. This CDR3 has 15 amino acids. V gave up 10 bases and J gave up 9 bases; unmatched junction bases: 19. Per germline, CDR1 ENHRY and CDR2 SYGVKD. The CDR3 bases are TGTGCCACAAAGGACTGGGACAGGCGAGGCTTGGCCCAGTACTTC. Translated: CATKDWDRRGLAQYF.

This clonotype was observed at least ten times. V and J are TRBV9 and TRBJ2-6; a weak D match, TRBD1 (6 bases). This CDR3 spans 21 amino acids. V gave up 2 bases and J gave up 3 bases, with 27 bases separating them. Germline V lookup: CDR1 SGDLS, CDR2 YYNGEE. The CDR3 here is CASSVTRGLPGVKNGANVLTF. CDR3 nucleotide sequence: TGTGCCAGCAGCGTCACCCGGGGTTTGCCAGGGGTAAAAAATGGGGCCAACGTCCTGACTTTC.

This clonotype was picked up a small number of times. This sequence joins TRBV20-1 and TRBJ2-1, with 10 nucleotides matching TRBD2. The CDR3 consists of 13 residues. With V trimmed by 0 bases and J by 15 bases, 8 bases remained unmatched. Per the germline V gene, CDR1 is DFQATT and CDR2 is SNEGSKA (reference sequence). CDR3 in amino acids: CSAREASGGARFF. CDR3 nucleotides: TGCAGTGCTAGAGAGGCCAGCGGGGGGGCTCGGTTCTTC.

Many counts were recorded for this clonotype. The chain is built from TRBV11-2 and TRBJ2-5; a weak D match, TRBD1 (6 bases). V was shortened by 4 bases and J by 3 bases, with 21 bases between the two germline ends. The CDR3 sequence is 17 residues long. From germline, CDR1 is SGHAT and CDR2 FQNNGV. The CDR3 region has the DNA TGTGCCAGCAGCTCCAGCCCAGGGGAGCCGCAAGAAGAGACCCAGTACTTC. Translation: CASSSSPGEPQEETQYF.

The V call is TRBV7-9, the J call TRBJ2-1; no clear D. Trimming stripped 4 bases from V and 8 bases from J, with 9 bases between. The CDR3 spans 12 residues. Per the germline V gene, CDR1 is SEHNR and CDR2 is FQNEAQ (reference sequence). CDR3 DNA sequence: TGTGCCAGCAGCTCGATTGGGTATGAGCAGTTCTTC. Protein sequence: CASSSIGYEQFF.

This clonotype showed up many times. The chain employs TRBV4-1 and TRBJ1-1, with D possibly matching TRBD1 (5 bases). V was shortened by 0 bases and J by 2 bases, with 16 bases between the two germline ends. Germline CDR1 reads MGHRA; CDR2 reads YSYEKL. The CDR3 is 17 residues long. CDR3: CASSQDLFDRANTEAFF. The CDR3 bases are TGCGCCAGCAGCCAAGACCTTTTTGACAGAGCTAACACTGAAGCTTTCTTT.

This clonotype was detected only a few times. V and J are TRBV12-3 or TRBV12-4 and TRBJ2-2; D perhaps matches TRBD1 (6 bases). The V gene lost 6 bases and the J gene lost 7 bases, with 12 bases spanning the gap. The CDR3 length is 13 residues. The CDR3 sequence is CASSPTGIGELFF. For the CDR3, the DNA is TGTGCCAGCAGCCCCACAGGGATCGGGGAGCTGTTTTTT.

This clonotype was recorded many times. The chain is built from TRBV5-4 and TRBJ2-4; D is possibly TRBD1 or TRBD2 (5 bases each). The CDR3 is 17 residues long. Trimming cost V 2 bases and J 7 bases, with 22 bases left between them. Germline V gene sequence: CDR1 SGHNT, CDR2 YYREEE (reference sequence). CDR3 sequence: CASSFPQGNLGGNIQYF. The CDR3 nucleotides are TGTGCCAGCAGCTTCCCCCAGGGCAACTTAGGCGGGAACATTCAGTACTTC.

This clonotype was seen ten or more times. The chain uses TRBV18 and TRBJ1-5; 9 bases fit TRBD1. The CDR3 contains 17 residues. Germline values: CDR1 KGHSH, CDR2 LQKENI. V gave up 2 bases and J gave up 0 bases; unmatched junction bases: 5. This CDR3 is CASSPTGGIYSNQPQHF. The CDR3 region has the DNA TGTGCCAGCTCACCAACAGGGGGCATCTATAGCAATCAGCCCCAGCATTTT.

This clonotype was observed a handful of times. The V call is TRBV2, the J call TRBJ2-7, with TRBD1 as a possible D gene (5 bases). CDR1 and CDR2 (germline): SNHLY, FYNNEI. Trimming removed 9 bases from V and 6 bases from J, with 12 bases in between. The CDR3 length is 11 residues. The CDR3 sequence is CARSTGPEQYF. The CDR3 DNA follows: TGTGCCAGGTCTACAGGACCCGAGCAGTACTTC.

This chain joins TRBV6-5 and TRBJ2-1; 14 bases line up with TRBD2. The CDR3 is made up of 14 amino acids. Germline assignment: CDR1 MNHEY and CDR2 SVGAGI. The trim removed 6 bases at V and 12 bases at J, leaving 7 bases unmatched. The CDR3: CASSSTSGGVGQFF. DNA of the CDR3: TGTGCCAGCAGCTCGACTAGCGGGGGGGTCGGGCAGTTCTTC.

Here the CDR3 reads CSARDNGGPRGNTIYF. Written as DNA, the CDR3 is TGCAGTGCTAGAGACAATGGGGGGCCGAGGGGAAACACCATATATTTT. The chain combines TRBV20-1 with TRBJ1-3; D is perhaps TRBD1 (6 bases). Trimming shortened V by 0 bases and J by 4 bases, and 16 bases separated the two germline ends. The germline V gene encodes CDR1 DFQATT and CDR2 SNEGSKA (reference sequence). The CDR3 is 16 residues long.

J is TRBJ2-1 and V is TRBV5-1; the match to TRBD1 covers 8 bases. This CDR3 has 17 amino acids. V gave up 3 bases and J gave up 0 bases; unmatched junction bases: 8. Germline CDR1 reads SGHRS; CDR2 reads YFSETQ. The CDR3 DNA sequence: TGCGCCAGCAGCTATGACAGGGGTAGTTTCTCCTACAATGAGCAGTTCTTC. It specifies CASSYDRGSFSYNEQFF.

This clonotype was found many times. The rearrangement links TRBV2 to TRBJ1-4; D possibly corresponds to TRBD1 (5 bases). The germline CDR1 and CDR2 sequences are SNHLY and FYNNEI. V was shortened by 7 bases and J by 5 bases, with 14 bases between the two germline ends. The length of the CDR3 is 14 residues. The CDR3 protein is CASTGTGGNEKLFF. In DNA, the CDR3 is TGTGCCAGCACTGGGACGGGGGGAAATGAAAAACTGTTTTTT.

V is TRBV7-8 and J is TRBJ2-3; D unclear. V dropped 5 bases and J dropped 5 bases, with 14 bases sitting between them. Germline CDR1 SGHVS, CDR2 FQNEAQ. This CDR3 is 14 amino acids long. This CDR3 is CASSLTANGDTQYF. In DNA form, the CDR3 reads TGTGCCAGCAGCCTCACGGCAAACGGAGATACGCAGTATTTT.

V usage is TRBV12-3 or TRBV12-4 and J usage is TRBJ2-5; 8 bases align to TRBD1. The CDR3 runs to 13 residues. V lost 6 bases and J lost 3; bases outside the gene matches: 3. CDR3 region: CASRPDREETQYF. As DNA, the CDR3 is TGTGCCAGCAGGCCGGACAGGGAAGAGACCCAGTACTTC.

This clonotype turned up a few times. V is TRBV3-1 and J is TRBJ2-5; 8 positions agree with TRBD2. This CDR3 spans 13 amino acids. The V and J ends lost 7 bases and 5 bases, in that order; junction bases with no gene match: 6. Germline lookup yields CDR1 LGHDT and CDR2 YNNKEL (reference sequence). CDR3 bases: TGTGCCAGCAATAGCGGGACTTCGGAGACCCAGTACTTC. Translated: CASNSGTSETQYF.

This clonotype has at least ten counts. The chain joins TRBV11-2 to TRBJ2-7; maybe TRBD2 (6 bases). The CDR3 loop spans 16 amino acids. V was pared by 3 bases and J by 0 bases, with 15 bases between. From germline, CDR1 is SGHAT and CDR2 FQNNGV. In nucleotides, the CDR3 is TGTGCCAGCAGCTTCCGGCTAGCGACTATCTCCTACGAGCAGTACTTC. It is translated as CASSFRLATISYEQYF. The complete variable domain, with remaining parts taken from reference TRBV11-2 and TRBJ2-7, reads EAGVAQSPRYKIIEKRQSVAFWCNPISGHATLYWYQQILGQGPKLLIQFQNNGVVDDSQLPKDRFSAERLKGVDSTLKIQPAKLEDSAVYLCASSFRLATISYEQYFGPGTRLTVT.

This clonotype was found many times. The CDR3 DNA is TGTGCCAGCAGCTCCCAGGGGAATGAAAAACTGTTTTTT. Translation gives CASSSQGNEKLFF. The chain is built from TRBV7-9 and TRBJ1-4, with D possibly being TRBD1 (6 bases). Germline V gene lookup returns CDR1 SEHNR and CDR2 FQNEAQ (reference sequence). Between the trimmed V and J ends, which lost 4 bases and 5 bases, there was a span of 8 bases. The CDR3 is made up of 13 amino acids.

This clonotype was detected many times. The J gene is TRBJ1-5, the V gene TRBV12-3 or TRBV12-4; 7 bases agree with TRBD1. This CDR3 spans 17 amino acids. Trimming removed 6 bases from V and 4 bases from J; junction bases left unmatched: 15. In nucleotides, the CDR3 is TGTGCCAGCAGCCTGACAGGGACCACGCCGACGAATCAGCCCCAGCATTTT. It yields the protein CASSLTGTTPTNQPQHF.

Ten or more counts support this clonotype. J is TRBJ1-5 and V is TRBV6-5, with unresolved D. CDR3 size: 13 residues. CDR1 MNHEY and CDR2 SVGAGI come from the germline V gene. Trimming shortened V by 1 base and J by 6 bases, and 7 bases separated the two germline ends. The CDR3 DNA is TGTGCCAGCAGTTACTTTCAAGGTCAGCCCCAGCATTTT. It encodes CASSYFQGQPQHF.